Following are 7 T cell receptor beta chains from one sample sequenced in a study of T cell repertoires in cytomegalovirus infection. One entry per CDR3 protein results from TCRdb running MiXCR on the reads. The repertoire holds 250,000 to 400,000 distinct CDR3 sequences, with roughly 25% as singletons. Which antigens these TCRs recognize remains unknown. This sample comprised cultured PBMCs, obtained from culture after CMV antigen stimulation. The receptors were sampled from a human donor in good health (CMV status not recorded). Some clones in this sample may be carry-over from other donors' samples.

The chain is built from TRBV4-3 and TRBJ2-1, with 8 bases lining up with TRBD2. From germline, CDR1 is LGHNA and CDR2 YSLEER. CDR3 size: 18 residues. With V trimmed by 4 bases and J by 1 base, 12 bases remained unmatched. As DNA, the CDR3 is TGCGCCAGCAGCCCTTCGTTTGGCGGGAGGAGATCCTACAATGAGCAGTTCTTC. Translating gives CASSPSFGGRRSYNEQFF.

This rearrangement joins TRBV7-3 to TRBJ2-5, with 7 nucleotides matching TRBD1. The CDR3 runs 13 residues. Trimming took 4 bases from V and 6 from J; bases not matched to a gene: 5. Germline loops: CDR1 SGHTA, CDR2 FQGTGA. The CDR3 coding sequence is TGTGCCAGCAGCTCGAGGACAGGTCAGACCCAGTACTTC. Encoded protein: CASSSRTGQTQYF.

This clonotype was picked up a small number of times. The chain is built from TRBV6-2 or TRBV6-3 and TRBJ2-1; a weak D match, TRBD1 (5 bases). Germline V gene sequence: CDR1 MNHEY, CDR2 SVGEGT. This CDR3 has 15 residues. V lost 2 bases and J lost 9, with 17 bases in between. CDR3 in DNA: TGTGCCAGCAGTTACCAACAGGCCGGCCGGGTTGAGCAGTTCTTC. Residues: CASSYQQAGRVEQFF.

The rearrangement links TRBV20-1 to TRBJ2-7; 14 bases fit TRBD2. V was clipped by 6 bases and J by 3 bases; unmatched bases: 4. The CDR3 has 14 amino acids. Germline values: CDR1 DFQATT, CDR2 SNEGSKA (reference sequence). The CDR3, as DNA: TGCAGTGCACCAGGGACTAGCGGGGGCTACGAGCAGTACTTC. Protein product: CSAPGTSGGYEQYF.

The V call is TRBV19, the J call TRBJ1-2; D perhaps matches TRBD1 (5 bases). V lost 6 bases and J lost 4, with 18 bases in between. The CDR3 consists of 15 residues. CDR1 LNHDA and CDR2 SQIVND come from the germline V gene (reference sequence). The CDR3 bases are TGTGCCAGTAGGATGGACAACGTAGGCGCCTATGGCTACACCTTC. This sequence encodes CASRMDNVGAYGYTF.

The chain joins TRBV6-2 or TRBV6-3 to TRBJ2-7; 9 nucleotides line up with TRBD1. Germline trimming cut 2 bases from V and 6 bases from J; bases unmatched to any gene: 8. Germline CDR1 and CDR2: MNHEY and SVGEGT. The CDR3 sequence is 15 residues long. The CDR3 nucleotides read TGTGCCAGCAGTTACAGTCCCGGGACAGGGTCCGAGCAGTACTTC. Translated: CASSYSPGTGSEQYF.

The CDR3 reads CASSEAGREWKDTQYF. DNA for the CDR3: TGCGCCAGCAGTGAAGCCGGGCGGGAGTGGAAAGATACGCAGTATTTT. The J gene is TRBJ2-3, the V gene TRBV10-2; 7 nucleotides align to TRBD2. The CDR3 is 16 amino acids. Germline V gene data show CDR1 as WSHSY and CDR2 as SAAADI. V was clipped by 3 bases and J by 5 bases; unmatched bases: 11.